This is a list of T cell receptor beta chains from one sample in a study of patients and donors after allogeneic stem cell transplantation. MiXCR was run by TCRdb on the RT-PCR reads, yielding one entry per CDR3 protein. The repertoire holds about 160,000 distinct CDR3 sequences, with approximately 37% as singletons. The sequencing sample was made of blood, either unsorted or a sorted T cell fraction (not recorded which). The receptors were sampled from a human donor who was either an allogeneic HSCT recipient or a stem cell or donor lymphocyte infusion donor (not recorded which). It is not recorded whose cells these are; they may come from a transplant donor. Both conserved end residues are part of each CDR3. The order of the fields is D gene, clone size, J gene, V gene, CDR3 DNA, CDR3 protein. D genes are given only for firm matches. Size values are once, few and many counts, or a class for expanded clones, and some rows have none.

>TRBD1|once|TRBJ1-1|TRBV6-6
TGTGCCAGCAGACCGACAGGGCTGAACACTGAAGCTTTCTTT
CASRPTGLNTEAFF
>TRBD2|.|TRBJ2-5|TRBV4-2
TGTGCCAGCAGCCAAGATCGGGGGGACGAGACCCAGTACTTC
CASSQDRGDETQYF
>TRBD1|.|TRBJ1-1|TRBV5-1
TGCGCCAGCAGTCCGGGACAGGGGAGGGTCACTGAAGCTTTCTTT
CASSPGQGRVTEAFF
>.|.|TRBJ1-1|TRBV12-3/TRBV12-4
TGTGCCAGCAGTCCCACATTCCGGGGCCGGACTGAAGCTTTCTTT
CASSPTFRGRTEAFF
>.|.|TRBJ1-4|TRBV10-3
TGTGCCATCAGTCAGGGCTCTGCAACTAATGAAAAACTGTTTTTT
CAISQGSATNEKLFF
>.|few|TRBJ1-2|TRBV9
TGTGCCAGCAGCGTAGAACAGGGAGCTAACTATGGCTACACCTTC
CASSVEQGANYGYTF
>.|.|TRBJ1-2|TRBV21-1
TGTGCCAGCCGGGACGCAAATAACGACGGCTACACCTTC
CASRDANNDGYTF
>.|.|TRBJ1-5|TRBV7-8
TGTGCCAGCAGTACAGGAGGCAATCAGCCCCAGCATTTT
CASSTGGNQPQHF
>.|.|TRBJ1-1|TRBV7-3
TGTGCCAGCAGCTTAAGTGGCGGCTCGAACACTGAAGCTTTCTTT
CASSLSGGSNTEAFF
>TRBD1|.|TRBJ1-2|TRBV11-1
TGTGCCAGCAGGGCTCGGACAGGAGGCTACACCTTC
CASRARTGGYTF
>TRBD2|.|TRBJ2-5|TRBV6-5
TGTGCCAGCAGTTACTCGCCTAGCGGGGGGGCCATAGAGACCCAGTACTTC
CASSYSPSGGAIETQYF
>.|.|TRBJ1-4|TRBV7-9
TGTGCCAGCTTAGGGTTCGGGACACCCGAAAAACTGTTTTTT
CASLGFGTPEKLFF
>.|.|TRBJ2-2|TRBV7-2
TGTGCCAGCAGCTTAGTCGGCTCCGGGGAGCTGTTTTTT
CASSLVGSGELFF
>.|.|TRBJ2-2|TRBV10-3
TGTGCCATCAGTGAAGGGCCTTTGAACACCGGGGAGCTGTTTTTT
CAISEGPLNTGELFF
>TRBD1|.|TRBJ2-5|TRBV3-1
TGTGCCAGCAGCCAAGTGGAAACAGGGGGTTTTCGGGAGACCCAGTACTTC
CASSQVETGGFRETQYF
>.|.|TRBJ1-2|TRBV20-1
TGCAGTGCGACCCCCTTAACGGGGAATGGTGGCTACACCTTC
CSATPLTGNGGYTF
>.|once|TRBJ2-3|TRBV5-6
TGTGCCAGCAGTAGCTTCTTTGGCACAGATACGCAGTATTTT
CASSSFFGTDTQYF
>.|.|TRBJ1-4|TRBV5-1
TGCGCCAGCAGCTTGGTGGGGCGGGATCGTGAAAAACTGTTTTTT
CASSLVGRDREKLFF
>.|.|TRBJ2-7|TRBV10-3
TGTGCCATCAGTGAGTACCCCACAGTGGGTATGGGATACGAGCAGTACTTC
CAISEYPTVGMGYEQYF
>.|.|TRBJ1-4|TRBV20-1
TGCAGTGCTTCCCGGGGCCTCGGGAATGAAAAACTGTTTTTT
CSASRGLGNEKLFF
>.|few|TRBJ1-1|TRBV12-3/TRBV12-4
TGTGCCAGCAGTTTAGGGGCGGGGACGGACGCTTTCTTT
CASSLGAGTDAFF
>.|.|TRBJ1-2|TRBV12-3/TRBV12-4
TGTGCCAGCATTCCCGGGTCGGGCTATGGCTACACCTTC
CASIPGSGYGYTF
>TRBD2|.|TRBJ2-3|TRBV5-1
TGCGCCAGCAGCTTTGGCGGGGGGCCAGCAGATACGCAGTATTTT
CASSFGGGPADTQYF
>TRBD1|.|TRBJ1-2|TRBV6-6
TGTGCCAGCAGTTACACGGGACAGAGTAACTATGGCTACACCTTC
CASSYTGQSNYGYTF
>TRBD2|few|TRBJ2-1|TRBV7-2
TGTGCCAGCAGCCTCGGCGGGGGCTCCTACAATGAGCAGTTCTTC
CASSLGGGSYNEQFF
>.|.|TRBJ1-5|TRBV5-5
TGTGCCAGCAGCTCTGACCACCTTTCGGGCAATCAGCCCCAGCATTTT
CASSSDHLSGNQPQHF
>.|few|TRBJ1-2|TRBV15
TGTGCCACCAGCAGAGATCTTGCGGCTGCTGGTGGCTACACCTTC
CATSRDLAAAGGYTF
>.|.|TRBJ2-1|TRBV5-1
TGCGCCAGCAGCTTAAGCAATGAGCAGTTCTTC
CASSLSNEQFF
>.|.|TRBJ2-3|TRBV5-1
TGCGCCAGCAGCCTTTTGGAGGTTCGGGATACGCAGTATTTT
CASSLLEVRDTQYF
>.|.|TRBJ1-5|TRBV6-5
TGTGCCAGCAAGTCGGGGGGGAATCAGCCCCAGCATTTT
CASKSGGNQPQHF
>.|.|TRBJ1-2|TRBV12-3/TRBV12-4
TGTGCCAGCAGTCATGGGTCGATCGACTATGGCTACACCTTC
CASSHGSIDYGYTF
>.|medium-sized|TRBJ2-3|TRBV6-1
TGTGCCAGCAGTGGGGACGGGACAGATACGCAGTATTTT
CASSGDGTDTQYF
>.|few|TRBJ2-3|TRBV28
TGTGCCAGCACTTGGGGAGGCACAGATACGCAGTATTTT
CASTWGGTDTQYF
>.|.|TRBJ1-2|TRBV20-1
TGCAGTGCCCAGACAGCTAACTATGGCTACACCTTC
CSAQTANYGYTF
>.|few|TRBJ1-4|TRBV10-3
TGTGCCATCAGTCCACAGGGAGCTAATGAAAAACTGTTTTTT
CAISPQGANEKLFF
>.|.|TRBJ2-2|TRBV12-3/TRBV12-4
TGTGCCAGCAGCTTTCAGGTGGCTGAGAACACCGGGGAGCTGTTTTTT
CASSFQVAENTGELFF
>.|once|TRBJ2-3|TRBV10-3
TGTGCCGTCCAAGGAGGGGGGGGCCTTAGCACAGATACGCAGTATTTT
CAVQGGGGLSTDTQYF
>.|.|TRBJ1-5|TRBV20-1
TGCAGTGGACGGACAGCGCATAGCAATCAGCCCCAGCATTTT
CSGRTAHSNQPQHF
>.|.|TRBJ2-7|TRBV12-3/TRBV12-4
TGTGCCAGCAGTCCAGACTCCTCAGATTACGAGCAGTACTTC
CASSPDSSDYEQYF
>TRBD1|.|TRBJ1-2|TRBV20-1
TGCAGTGCTGTGACAGGGAGCAATGGCTACACCTTC
CSAVTGSNGYTF
>.|.|TRBJ2-1|TRBV7-3
TGTGCCAGCAGCTTAACCGAGGAGCAGTTCTTC
CASSLTEEQFF
>.|few|TRBJ1-3|TRBV12-3/TRBV12-4
TGTGCCAGCAGTTTAACAGTCTCTGGAAACACCATATATTTT
CASSLTVSGNTIYF
>.|few|TRBJ1-6|TRBV9
TGTGCCAGCTCCAAAGGTGATTCACCCCTCCACTTT
CASSKGDSPLHF
>.|.|TRBJ1-1|TRBV5-5
TGTGCCAGCAGCCCCCGGGGGAGCATGAACACTGAAGCTTTCTTT
CASSPRGSMNTEAFF
>.|few|TRBJ1-6|TRBV7-9
TGTGCCAGCAGCTTGGGGGGGCTTCCTTCACCCCTCCACTTT
CASSLGGLPSPLHF
>.|.|TRBJ2-5|TRBV6-2/TRBV6-3
TGTGCCAGCAGTTACCCCATGGGCGGCCAAGAGACCCAGTACTTC
CASSYPMGGQETQYF
>TRBD1|few|TRBJ2-7|TRBV20-1
TGCAGTGCTAGAAGGGACAGGGGGTCTGAGCAGTACTTC
CSARRDRGSEQYF
>TRBD1|few|TRBJ1-5|TRBV29-1
TGCAGCGTGGGGACAGGGGGAGGCAATCAGCCCCAGCATTTT
CSVGTGGGNQPQHF